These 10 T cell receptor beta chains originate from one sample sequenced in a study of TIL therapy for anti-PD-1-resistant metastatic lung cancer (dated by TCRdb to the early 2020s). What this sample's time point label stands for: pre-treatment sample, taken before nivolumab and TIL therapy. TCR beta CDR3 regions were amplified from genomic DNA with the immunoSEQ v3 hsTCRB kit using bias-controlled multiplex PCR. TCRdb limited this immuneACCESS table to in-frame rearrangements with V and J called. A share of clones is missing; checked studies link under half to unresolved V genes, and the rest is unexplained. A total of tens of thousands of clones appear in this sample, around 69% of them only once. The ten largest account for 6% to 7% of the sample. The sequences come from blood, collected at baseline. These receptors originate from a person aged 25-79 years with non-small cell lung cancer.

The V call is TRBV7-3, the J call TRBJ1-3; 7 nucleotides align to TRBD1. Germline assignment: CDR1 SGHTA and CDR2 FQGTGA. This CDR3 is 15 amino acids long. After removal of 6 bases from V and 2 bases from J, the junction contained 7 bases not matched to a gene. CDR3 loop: CASSLHTGAGNTIYF. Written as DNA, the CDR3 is TGTGCCAGCAGTTTACATACAGGGGCTGGAAACACCATATATTTT. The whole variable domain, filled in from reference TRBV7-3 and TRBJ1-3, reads GAGVSQTPSNKVTEKGKYVELRCDPISGHTALYWYRQSLGQGPEFLIYFQGTGAADDSGLPNDRFFAVRPEGSVSTLKIQRTERGDSAVYLCASSLHTGAGNTIYFGEGSWLTVV.

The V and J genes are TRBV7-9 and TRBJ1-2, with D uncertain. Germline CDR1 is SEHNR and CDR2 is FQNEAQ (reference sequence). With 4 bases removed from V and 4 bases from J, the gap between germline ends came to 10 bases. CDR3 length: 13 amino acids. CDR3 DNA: TGTGCCAGCAGCTGGTCGGCGAGCTATGGCTACACCTTC. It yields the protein CASSWSASYGYTF. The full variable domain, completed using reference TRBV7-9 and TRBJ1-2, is DTGVSQNPRHKITKRGQNVTFRCDPISEHNRLYWYRQTLGQGPEFLTYFQNEAQLEKSRLLSDRFSAERPKGSFSTLEIQRTEQGDSAMYLCASSWSASYGYTFGSGTRLTVV.

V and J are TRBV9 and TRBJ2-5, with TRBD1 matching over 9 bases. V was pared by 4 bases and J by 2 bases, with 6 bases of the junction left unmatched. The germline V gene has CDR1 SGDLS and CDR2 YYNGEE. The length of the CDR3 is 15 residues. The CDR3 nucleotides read TGTGCCAGCAGCCCCCGGACAGGGGTTCAAGAGACCCAGTACTTC. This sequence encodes CASSPRTGVQETQYF.

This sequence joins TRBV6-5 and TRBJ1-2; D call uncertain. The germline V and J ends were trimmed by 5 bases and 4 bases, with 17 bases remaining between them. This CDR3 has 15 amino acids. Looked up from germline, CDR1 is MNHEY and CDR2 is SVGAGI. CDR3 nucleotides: TGTGCCAGCAGTCCTTTTCTTAGTACAGCCTATGGCTACACCTTC. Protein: CASSPFLSTAYGYTF.

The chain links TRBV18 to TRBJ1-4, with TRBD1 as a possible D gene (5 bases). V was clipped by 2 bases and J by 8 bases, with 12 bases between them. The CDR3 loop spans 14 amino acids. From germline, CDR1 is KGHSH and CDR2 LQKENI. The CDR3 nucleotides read TGTGCCAGCTCACCAGGAAGCAGGGAAGAAAAACTGTTTTTT. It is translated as CASSPGSREEKLFF.

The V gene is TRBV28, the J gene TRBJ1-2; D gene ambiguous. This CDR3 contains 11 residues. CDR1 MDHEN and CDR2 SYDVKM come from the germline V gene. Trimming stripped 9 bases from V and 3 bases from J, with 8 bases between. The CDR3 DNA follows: TGTGCCAGTTTTGGAGACTATGGCTACACCTTC. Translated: CASFGDYGYTF.

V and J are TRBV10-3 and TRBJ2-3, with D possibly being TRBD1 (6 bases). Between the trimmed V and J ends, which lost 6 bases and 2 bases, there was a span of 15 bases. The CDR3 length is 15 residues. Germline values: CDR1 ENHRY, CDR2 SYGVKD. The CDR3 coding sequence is TGTGCCATCAGCGCCCCTCGGACAGACACAGATACGCAGTATTTT. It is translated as CAISAPRTDTDTQYF.

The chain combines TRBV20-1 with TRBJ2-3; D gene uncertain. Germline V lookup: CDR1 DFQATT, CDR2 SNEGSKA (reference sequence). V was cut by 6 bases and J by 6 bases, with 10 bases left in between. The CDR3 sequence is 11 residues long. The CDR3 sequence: CSAGPVDTQYF. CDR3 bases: TGCAGTGCCGGACCGGTCGATACGCAGTATTTT.

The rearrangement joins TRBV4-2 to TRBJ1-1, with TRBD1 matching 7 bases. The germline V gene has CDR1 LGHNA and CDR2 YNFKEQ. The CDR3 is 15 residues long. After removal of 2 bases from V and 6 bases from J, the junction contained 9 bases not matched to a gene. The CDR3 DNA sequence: TGTGCCAGCAGCCAACCACAGGGGTTCGGGGCTGAAGCTTTCTTT. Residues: CASSQPQGFGAEAFF.

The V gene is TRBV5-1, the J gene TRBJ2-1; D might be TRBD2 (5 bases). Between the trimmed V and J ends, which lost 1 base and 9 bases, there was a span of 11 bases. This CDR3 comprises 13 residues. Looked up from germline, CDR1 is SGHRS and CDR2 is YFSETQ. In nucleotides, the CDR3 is TGCGCCAGCAGCTTGTGGACTGGGAGTGAGCAGTTCTTC. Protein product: CASSLWTGSEQFF.